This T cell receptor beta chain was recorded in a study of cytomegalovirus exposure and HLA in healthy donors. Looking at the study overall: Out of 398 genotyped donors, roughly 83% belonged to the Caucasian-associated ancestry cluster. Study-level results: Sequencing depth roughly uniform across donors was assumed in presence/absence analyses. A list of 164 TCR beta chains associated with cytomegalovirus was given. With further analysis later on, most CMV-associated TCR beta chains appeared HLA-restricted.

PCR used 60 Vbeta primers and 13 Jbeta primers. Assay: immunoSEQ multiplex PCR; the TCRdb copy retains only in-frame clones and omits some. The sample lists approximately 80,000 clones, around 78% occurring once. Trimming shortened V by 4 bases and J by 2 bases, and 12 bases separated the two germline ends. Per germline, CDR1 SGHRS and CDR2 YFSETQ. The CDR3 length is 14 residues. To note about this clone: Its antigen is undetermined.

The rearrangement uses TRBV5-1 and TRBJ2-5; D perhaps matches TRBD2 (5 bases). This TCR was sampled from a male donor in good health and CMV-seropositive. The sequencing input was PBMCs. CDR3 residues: CASSPEAFQETQYF. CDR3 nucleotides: TGCGCCAGCAGCCCGGAGGCTTTTCAAGAGACCCAGTACTTC.